This T cell receptor (beta chain) was sequenced during a study of blood T cell repertoires in COVID-19. Germline V CDR1 and CDR2: MNHNY, SVGAGI (reference sequence). J gave up 5 bases and V 4 bases, and 12 bases lay outside the gene matches. CDR3 length: 16 residues. This table comes from immunoSEQ multiplex PCR, and its TCRdb copy is limited to in-frame clones, with some not included. The table shows 140,000 to 150,000 clones, with around nine tenths occurring only once. The clonotype comes from a human donor in a cohort sampled during active COVID-19. The sample was peripheral blood. J is TRBJ1-1 and V is TRBV6-6, with 8 bases matching TRBD1. The CDR3 DNA is TGTGCCAGCAGTTTCATACACAGGGGGGGCTTAACTGAAGCTTTCTTT. This encodes CASSFIHRGGLTEAFF.